This note documents a single TCR beta chain sequence. What it recognizes is unknown. These data originate in a study of breast tumors, draining lymph nodes, adjacent tissues. Study findings and constraints: The data were judged consistent with most tumor T cells coming from lymph node and expanding in tumor. Tumors had less TCR diversity than lymph nodes, more than nontumor tissue. That most tumor T cells come from lymph nodes remained unproven. Compared with basal-like, luminal-like tumors shared significantly more repertoire with nontumor tissue.

Axillary draining lymph nodes of breast cancer patients supplied the node samples. MiXCR was run by TCRdb on the multiplex PCR reads, yielding one entry per CDR3 protein. The sample holds some 230,000 distinct CDR3 sequences, 30% to 35% seen once. Germline CDR1 is MDHEN and CDR2 is SYDVKM. The CDR3 runs 15 residues. V was shortened by 4 bases and J by 0 bases, with 9 bases between the two germline ends. This receptor was obtained from a female donor with breast cancer. Some clones in this sample may be carry-over from other donors' samples. Specimen: axillary lymph node tissue. The chain is built from TRBV28 and TRBJ1-4; D is perhaps TRBD1 (6 bases). The CDR3 spells CASSSAGATNEKLFF. The CDR3 DNA follows: TGTGCCAGCAGTTCGGCAGGGGCAACTAATGAAAAACTGTTTTTT.